A single sample is the source of the 16 T cell receptor beta chains below, sequenced in a study of blood T cell repertoires in COVID-19. Profiled with immunoSEQ multiplex PCR; TCRdb holds only in-frame clones, not every one. Among 100,000 to 120,000 clones listed, roughly four fifths were seen once. The material sequenced was peripheral blood. These receptors all stem from a woman aged 55-75 years with acute or convalescent COVID-19.

The chain employs TRBV28 and TRBJ1-2; TRBD1 aligns across 7 bases. V lost 4 bases, J lost 2 bases, and 7 bases stayed unmatched. Germline-derived CDR1 and CDR2 are MDHEN and SYDVKM. The CDR3 is made up of 15 amino acids. CDR3 amino acids: CASSSQGGRNYGYTF. DNA for the CDR3: TGTGCCAGCAGTTCGCAGGGGGGACGAAACTATGGCTACACCTTC.

The chain links TRBV27 to TRBJ2-3; D unclear. The CDR3 is 15 amino acids. Trimming removed 4 bases from V and 1 base from J, with 12 bases in between. Germline V gives CDR1 MNHEY, CDR2 SMNVEV (reference sequence). CDR3 nucleotide sequence: TGTGCCAGCAGTTCGACCCCTGGGCGCACAGATACGCAGTATTTT. This encodes CASSSTPGRTDTQYF.

This clone was detected once. V gene TRBV27 combines with J gene TRBJ1-1; 7 nucleotides agree with TRBD1. Germline lookup yields CDR1 MNHEY and CDR2 SMNVEV (reference sequence). The V and J ends lost 6 bases and 4 bases, in that order; junction bases with no gene match: 5. This CDR3 is built from 13 residues. The chain's CDR3 is CASRKGQFTEAFF. The CDR3 bases are TGTGCCAGCAGGAAGGGACAGTTCACTGAAGCTTTCTTT.

This clone has a handful of counts. The chain carries TRBV7-8 and TRBJ1-2; D possibly corresponds to TRBD1 (6 bases). Trimming removed 3 bases from V and 5 bases from J, with 19 bases in between. The CDR3 has 16 amino acids. Looked up from germline, CDR1 is SGHVS and CDR2 is FQNEAQ. The CDR3 loop reads CASSFRRDTSGYGYTF. As DNA, the CDR3 is TGTGCCAGCAGCTTCCGACGGGACACCTCAGGGTATGGCTACACCTTC.

This clone was seen a single time. CDR3 in amino acids: CASSSDSVSGNTIYF. As DNA, the CDR3 is TGTGCCAGCAGCTCGGACAGCGTCTCTGGAAACACCATATATTTT. The J gene is TRBJ1-3, the V gene TRBV7-6; a possible D gene is TRBD1 (6 bases). V dropped 4 bases and J dropped 0 bases, with 10 bases sitting between them. The CDR3 loop spans 15 amino acids. Germline CDR1 reads SGHVS; CDR2 reads FNYEAQ.

V and J are TRBV18 and TRBJ1-3; D is unresolved. CDR1 is KGHSH, CDR2 LQKENI, per germline. Trimming shortened V by 3 bases and J by 2 bases, and 11 bases separated the two germline ends. The CDR3 has 15 residues. In nucleotides, the CDR3 is TGTGCCAGCTCACCCGAGCCCAACCCTGGAAACACCATATATTTT. Its translation is CASSPEPNPGNTIYF.

The chain combines TRBV4-1 with TRBJ1-2; the match to TRBD1 covers 10 bases. J gave up 7 bases and V 1 base, and 9 bases lay outside the gene matches. The CDR3 length is 16 residues. Germline CDR1 MGHRA, CDR2 YSYEKL. The CDR3 sequence: CASSQGTGGILGGYTF. The CDR3 DNA reads as TGCGCCAGCAGCCAAGGGACAGGGGGAATCTTAGGTGGCTACACCTTC.

The rearrangement joins TRBV7-9 to TRBJ1-1; tentative D call: TRBD1 (5 bases). Germline V lookup: CDR1 SEHNR, CDR2 FQNEAQ (reference sequence). Trimming cost V 1 base and J 0 bases, with 9 bases left between them. The CDR3 extends over 15 amino acids. CDR3 nucleotides: TGTGCCAGCAGCTTAGGGCAGGGATTGAACACTGAAGCTTTCTTT. Its protein product is CASSLGQGLNTEAFF.

The chain carries TRBV3-1 (or the pseudogene TRBV3-2) and TRBJ1-3; D uncertain. From germline, CDR1 is LGHDT and CDR2 YNNKEL (reference sequence). Between the trimmed V and J ends, which lost 4 bases and 0 bases, there was a span of 7 bases. This CDR3 region has 14 residues. As DNA, the CDR3 is TGTGCCAGCAGCCGGGCCAGCTCTGGAAACACCATATATTTT. Translated, it gives CASSRASSGNTIYF.

The chain recombines TRBV7-9 with TRBJ2-5; a weak D match, TRBD1 (6 bases). Trimming removed 6 bases from V and 4 bases from J, with 15 bases in between. Germline V gives CDR1 SEHNR, CDR2 FQNEAQ (reference sequence). The CDR3 is made up of 14 amino acids. In DNA form, the CDR3 reads TGTGCCAGCAGTGTAGGGGGTAGGAGAGAGACCCAGTACTTC. It codes for CASSVGGRRETQYF.

The chain is built from TRBV7-2 and TRBJ1-1; the D gene is possibly TRBD1 (6 bases). Germline V gene data show CDR1 as SGHTA and CDR2 as FQGNSA. Trimming removed 5 bases from V and 2 bases from J, with 15 bases in between. The length of the CDR3 is 15 residues. The CDR3: CASSLPPGQNTEAFF. Here the CDR3 DNA reads TGTGCCAGCAGCCTGCCCCCGGGACAAAACACTGAAGCTTTCTTT.

The gene calls are TRBV7-2 and TRBJ1-2; D remains ambiguous. V was pared by 5 bases and J by 4 bases, with 8 bases between. This CDR3 is built from 12 residues. Germline CDR1 SGHTA, CDR2 FQGNSA. CDR3 in amino acids: CASSIHSYGYTF. The CDR3 DNA reads TGTGCCAGCAGCATCCACAGCTATGGCTACACCTTC.

The chain uses TRBV5-6 and TRBJ1-5, with TRBD1 identical over 11 bases. Germline V gene data show CDR1 as SGHDT and CDR2 as YYEEEE. This CDR3 spans 15 amino acids. The junction had 2 bases not matched to a gene; V was cut back by 0 bases and J by 6 bases. The CDR3 nucleotides read TGTGCCAGCAGCTTGGACGGGACAGGGGGTCAGCCCCAGCATTTT. This sequence encodes CASSLDGTGGQPQHF.

This chain links TRBV11-2 with TRBJ1-5; D remains unclear. The CDR3 covers 13 residues. CDR1 SGHAT and CDR2 FQNNGV come from the germline V gene. V gave up 1 base and J gave up 7 bases, with 8 bases separating them. The CDR3 DNA reads TGTGCCAGCAGCTTAGGGGCTCGGCAGCCCCAGCATTTT. It yields the protein CASSLGARQPQHF. Full variable domain (outside the CDR3, taken from reference TRBV11-2 and TRBJ1-5): EAGVAQSPRYKIIEKRQSVAFWCNPISGHATLYWYQQILGQGPKLLIQFQNNGVVDDSQLPKDRFSAERLKGVDSTLKIQPAKLEDSAVYLCASSLGARQPQHFGDGTRLSIL.

This chain links TRBV11-3 with TRBJ1-1; 7 bases are shared with TRBD1. The CDR3 is 13 residues long. The V segment lost 4 bases and the J segment 9 bases; nucleotides outside the gene matches: 8. CDR1 and CDR2 (germline): SGHNT, YENEEA. The CDR3 reads CASSSTGRLQAFF. Here the CDR3 DNA reads TGTGCCAGCAGCTCGACAGGGCGCCTTCAAGCTTTCTTT.

The CDR3 sequence is CASSSTGGQPQHF. Written as DNA, the CDR3 is TGTGCCAGCAGCTCAACAGGGGGCCAGCCCCAGCATTTT. This rearrangement joins TRBV12-3 or TRBV12-4 to TRBJ1-5; 9 positions agree with TRBD1. Losses at the gene ends were 6 bases for V and 7 bases for J; bases not matched to a gene: 4. The CDR3 length is 13 residues.